What follows are 8 T cell receptor beta chains derived from one specimen sequenced in a study of CD8 T cells in Susac syndrome. With random hexamers, roughly 0.45 to 1 ug RNA was reverse transcribed. TCRdb reprocessed the immunoSEQ multiplex PCR reads via MiXCR and lists one record per CDR3 protein. This sample yields around 220,000 distinct CDR3 sequences, of which 80% to 95% are seen a single time; about 0.12% belongs to the top ten. Material for sequencing was CD8+ T cells from PBMCs. Receptors were obtained from a human donor with multiple sclerosis.

The genes are TRBV7-2 and TRBJ2-1; D gene ambiguous. This CDR3 region has 12 residues. Germline V gene sequence: CDR1 SGHTA, CDR2 FQGNSA. V was shortened by 5 bases and J by 8 bases, with 10 bases between the two germline ends. The CDR3 region has the DNA TGTGCCAGCAGCGGCACGTGGGATGAGCAGTTCTTC. The encoded protein is CASSGTWDEQFF.

The table lists this clonotype with a count of one. The V gene is TRBV4-1, the J gene TRBJ1-5; D not resolved. Germline CDR1 reads MGHRA; CDR2 reads YSYEKL. The V gene lost 1 base and the J gene lost 7 bases, with 11 bases spanning the gap. The CDR3 is made up of 14 amino acids. The DNA for the CDR3 is TGCGCCAGCAGCCAAGTAGGGCTGGGCCAGCCCCAGCATTTT. This encodes CASSQVGLGQPQHF.

The chain combines TRBV27 with TRBJ2-1, with D perhaps matching TRBD2 (7 bases). V lost 8 bases and J lost 4, with 21 bases in between. Germline CDR1 and CDR2: MNHEY and SMNVEV (reference sequence). This CDR3 comprises 16 residues. CDR3 DNA: TGTGCCAGCTCGAGTGAGGGGGGGCTGGGGTACAATGAGCAGTTCTTC. It is translated as CASSSEGGLGYNEQFF.

The V call is TRBV9, the J call TRBJ2-7; TRBD1 aligns across 11 bases. Germline CDR1 is SGDLS and CDR2 is YYNGEE. The V segment lost 2 bases and the J segment 4 bases; nucleotides outside the gene matches: 5. The CDR3 is made up of 15 amino acids. Here the CDR3 reads CASSVAGTGGYEQYF. The CDR3 coding sequence is TGTGCCAGCAGCGTCGCCGGGACAGGGGGTTACGAGCAGTACTTC.

On this clonotype: One end of the junction is discordant with germline, which a read error may explain. This chain connects TRBV11-1 to TRBJ1-6; D unresolved. Germline V gives CDR1 SGHAT, CDR2 FQDESV (reference sequence). The CDR3 is 15 residues long. CDR3 DNA sequence: TGTGCCAGCAGCCCGGATGAAGGCTATAATTCCCCCCTCCACTTT. Protein: CASSPDEGYNSPLHF.

The chain uses TRBV3-1 and TRBJ2-2; the match to TRBD1 covers 10 bases. V lost 2 bases, J lost 5 bases, and 14 bases stayed unmatched. In germline, CDR1 is LGHDT, CDR2 YNNKEL (reference sequence). CDR3 length equals 19 residues. Here the CDR3 DNA reads TGTGCCAGCAGCCAATCATGGACAGGGGGGATGGAAAGGACCGGGGAGCTGTTTTTT. It yields the protein CASSQSWTGGMERTGELFF.

About this clonotype: The junction departs from the called germline gene at one end, perhaps through a read error. V and J are TRBV12-3 or TRBV12-4 and TRBJ2-7, with D maybe TRBD2 (6 bases). The length of the CDR3 is 14 residues. CDR3 sequence reads: CASGTAGPSHEQYF. CDR3 DNA sequence: TGTGCCAGCGGTACCGCGGGACCCTCCCACGAGCAGTACTTC.

The chain joins TRBV24-1 to TRBJ2-7; TRBD1 matches at 9 bases. Germline-derived CDR1 and CDR2 are KGHDR and SFDVKD. The CDR3 sequence is 13 residues long. J was trimmed by 1 base and V by 7 bases; bases with no gene match: 1. CDR3 region: CATRDRGSYEQYF. The DNA of the CDR3 is TGTGCCACCAGGGACAGGGGATCCTACGAGCAGTACTTC.